Listed below are T cell receptor beta chains from one sample, sequenced in a study of Ad26.COV2.S vaccination and SARS-CoV-2 variants. The table came from immunoSEQ multiplex PCR; TCRdb's copy has only in-frame clones and leaves some out. The sample shows about 480,000 clones, roughly 87% of them seen only once. Material: peripheral blood, obtained in a trial of Ad26.COV2.S vaccine versus placebo. The source of these receptors is a person aged 18-60 years who received the Ad26.COV2.S COVID-19 vaccine or a placebo. Both conserved end residues are part of each CDR3. A D gene is named only where the DNA matches it firmly. Some rows mark clone size as missing; the rest say once, few, many or name a class of expanded clone.

cdr3_aa cdr3_nt d_call j_call clone_size cdr3_length v_call
CASSYSVDQPQHF TGTGCCAGCAGTTACTCGGTAGATCAGCCCCAGCATTTT NA TRBJ1-5 once 13 TRBV6-5
CASSSPGQASPRDSF TGTGCCAGCAGTTCTCCGGGACAGGCCTCTCCGAGAGACTCCTTC TRBD1 TRBJ1-2 NA 15 TRBV28
CASRTQYGQFF TGTGCCTCCCGAACCCAGTACGGGCAGTTCTTC NA TRBJ2-1 NA 11 TRBV2
CAISETGRGRPYEQYF TGTGCCATCAGTGAGACTGGTAGGGGGCGTCCCTACGAGCAGTACTTC TRBD1 TRBJ2-7 NA 16 TRBV10-3
CASSEAGGRGNTIYF TGTGCCAGCAGTGAAGCAGGGGGACGCGGAAACACCATATATTTT NA TRBJ1-3 NA 15 TRBV6-1
CASSPGQGSSTEAFF TGTGCCAGCAGCCCAGGACAGGGGTCTAGCACTGAAGCTTTCTTT TRBD1 TRBJ1-1 NA 15 TRBV7-2
CASRGGDTQYF TGTGCCAGCAGGGGGGGCGATACGCAGTATTTT NA TRBJ2-3 NA 11 TRBV28
CSVDAGSIQYF TGCAGCGTTGACGCTGGCAGCATTCAGTACTTC NA TRBJ2-4 NA 11 TRBV29-1
CASSLVVRANYGYTF TGTGCCAGCAGCTTGGTGGTCAGAGCTAACTATGGCTACACCTTC NA TRBJ1-2 NA 15 TRBV5-8
CAWSGGGRSPLHF TGTGCCTGGAGTGGTGGGGGACGGTCACCCCTCCACTTT NA TRBJ1-6 NA 13 TRBV30
CASSHRDRAGIQYF TGTGCCAGCAGCCACAGGGACAGGGCTGGCATTCAGTACTTC TRBD1 TRBJ2-4 NA 14 TRBV7-8
CAAQETNTGELFF TGTGCGGCCCAGGAGACGAACACCGGGGAGCTGTTTTTT NA TRBJ2-2 few 13 TRBV12-3/TRBV12-4
CASSLAPAGVVFGGGPQETQYF TGTGCCAGCAGCTTAGCGCCAGCAGGGGTCGTTTTTGGCGGCGGCCCTCAAGAGACCCAGTACTTC NA TRBJ2-5 NA 22 TRBV7-8
CASSLSGGQETQYF TGTGCCAGCAGCCTGTCAGGGGGACAAGAGACCCAGTACTTC TRBD1 TRBJ2-5 NA 14 TRBV9
CASSVATRANTGELFF TGTGCCAGCAGCGTAGCTACGAGGGCGAACACCGGGGAGCTGTTTTTT NA TRBJ2-2 NA 16 TRBV9
CASRRASGDDYGYTF TGTGCCAGCAGACGGGCGAGCGGTGACGACTATGGCTACACCTTC NA TRBJ1-2 NA 15 TRBV7-2
CATSTGTGGTYGYTF TGTGCCACCAGCACAGGGACAGGGGGCACTTATGGCTACACCTTC TRBD1 TRBJ1-2 NA 15 TRBV15
CASSGPPQSSYNEQFF TGCGCCAGCAGTGGACCCCCTCAGAGCTCCTACAATGAGCAGTTCTTC NA TRBJ2-1 NA 16 TRBV10-1
CASRTDRGNQPQHF TGTGCCAGCAGGACGGACAGGGGAAATCAGCCCCAGCATTTT TRBD1 TRBJ1-5 once 14 TRBV28
CSAGGVAAAFF TGCAGTGCTGGGGGGGTTGCTGCAGCTTTCTTT NA TRBJ1-1 NA 11 TRBV20-1
CASSLRSSYNSPLHF TGTGCCAGCAGCTTACGGAGCTCCTATAATTCACCCCTCCACTTT NA TRBJ1-6 NA 15 TRBV7-2
CASSRPGQGDTEAFF TGTGCCAGCAGCCGCCCGGGACAGGGGGACACTGAAGCTTTCTTT TRBD1 TRBJ1-1 NA 15 TRBV6-5
CASSDGTDYTDTQYF TGTGCCAGCAGCGACGGGACAGACTACACAGATACGCAGTATTTT TRBD1 TRBJ2-3 NA 15 TRBV28
CASSRQLAGASGELFF TGTGCCAGCAGCCGTCAACTAGCGGGAGCAAGCGGGGAGCTGTTTTTT TRBD2 TRBJ2-2 NA 16 TRBV11-2